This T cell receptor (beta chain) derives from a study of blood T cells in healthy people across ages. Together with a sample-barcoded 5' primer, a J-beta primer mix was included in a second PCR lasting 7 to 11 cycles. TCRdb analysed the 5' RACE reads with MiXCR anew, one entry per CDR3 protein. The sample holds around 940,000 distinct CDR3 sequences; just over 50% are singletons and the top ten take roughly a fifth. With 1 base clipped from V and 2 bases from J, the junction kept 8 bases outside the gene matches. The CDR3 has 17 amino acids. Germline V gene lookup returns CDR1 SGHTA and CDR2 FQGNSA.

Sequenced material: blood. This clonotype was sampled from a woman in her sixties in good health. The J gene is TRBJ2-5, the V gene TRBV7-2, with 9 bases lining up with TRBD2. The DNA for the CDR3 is TGTGCCAGCAGCTTAGGAGACATAGCGGGAGTACAAGAGACCCAGTACTTC. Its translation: CASSLGDIAGVQETQYF.